The entry that follows covers one T cell receptor (beta chain) sequence. The table lists this clone with a few counts. There is no known antigen for this receptor. No clone much larger than this one lies a single base away; base qualities are absent. This entry belongs to a study of blood T cell repertoires in COVID-19 (dated by TCRdb to about 2020). Broadly, across the study: Samples from collaborators originated in the United States, Italy and Spain and spanned both the acute and convalescent phases of COVID-19. The material from the prospective study consisted of cDNA or gDNA derived from T cells, B-cell-depleted T cells, or PBMCs. Deeply sampled blood TCRbeta repertoires from subjects exposed to, actively infected with, or recovered from COVID-19 were included in the dataset. The repertoires were released in a freely available public database meant as a resource for research on the immune response to SARS-CoV-2. Samples were obtained from the ongoing ImmuneRACE study (first 160 participants) and from approximately 1,200 subjects provided by 6 global collaborators. The sample metadata nearly always contained a de-identified subject ID, COVID-19 status, age in years and sex. Where available, HLA class I and class II types were obtained from metadata supplied by the sample provider rather than from assay-based typing.

The immunoSEQ Assay, a bias-controlled multiplex PCR, was used to amplify TCRbeta CDR3 regions from genomic DNA. Per the authors' processing: The number of nucleated cells in each sample was estimated from the amplification of reference gene primers within the assay. To quantify the absolute abundance of each unique TCRbeta CDR3 rearrangement, sequence reads were collapsed and filtered. For each sample, productive Simpson clonality was calculated as the square root of Simpson's diversity index over productive rearrangements. TCRdb carries this immuneACCESS record with in-frame sequences only. Its versions omit some clonotypes, under half of them owing to an unresolved V gene in the studies checked, with the rest unexplained. That table supplies the V and J calls and clone size; D and trimming were determined from the DNA. In this sample the table shows a few hundred thousand clones, around nine tenths of which occur a single time. The ten most abundant clones make up more than 8.5% of the sample.

Reading from cysteine to phenylalanine, the CDR3 counts 18 amino acids. Only CDR3 DNA is held: 54 bases, read in frame from base 1. Taken from the germline V gene, the CDR1 and CDR2 loops are MGHRA and YSYEKL. The germline V and J ends show losses of 1 base and 4 bases respectively, and no gene match explains 11 bases of the junction. One collaborating source in Seattle enrolled patients while the patients were actively infected and followed the patients over time throughout the course of disease. Each collaborating institution followed its own protocols to collect whole blood in K2EDTA tubes. For TCRbeta analysis, collaborators shipped samples as frozen whole blood, isolated PBMCs, or DNA extracted from either of those sample types. The study at large found these results: How much clinical and demographic metadata was included differed by source and by participant, and the metadata was provided uncurated.

Sequences were obtained from peripheral blood. The receptor's source is a woman in her seventies with COVID-19, enrolled during active disease. The chain uses TRBV4-1 and TRBJ1-3; TRBD1 agrees with 9 junctional bases. The nucleotides read TGCGCCAGCAGCCAAGTCCTTCGACAGGGGGGAATGGGAAACACCATATATTTT. It codes for CASSQVLRQGGMGNTIYF.